The 10 T cell receptor beta chains in this list originate from one sample, sequenced in a study of blood T cell repertoires in COVID-19. The table came from immunoSEQ multiplex PCR; TCRdb's copy has only in-frame clones and leaves some out. The sample lists 160,000 or so clones, about four fifths occurring once. Sequencing was carried out using peripheral blood. The source is a man between 60 and 75 years old with active or convalescent COVID-19.

The chain employs TRBV5-6 and TRBJ2-3; TRBD2 might be the D (5 bases). CDR3 length: 18 amino acids. Trimming took off 3 bases at V and 0 bases at J, with 20 bases between the two ends. From germline, CDR1 is SGHDT and CDR2 YYEEEE. CDR3 DNA: TGTGCCAGCAGCTCCCCTATAGGAGGAGGATATAGCACAGATACGCAGTATTTT. Translating gives CASSSPIGGGYSTDTQYF.

J is TRBJ1-1 and V is TRBV6-1, with TRBD1 matching 7 bases. Per germline, CDR1 MNHNS and CDR2 SASEGT. V lost 3 bases, J lost 0 bases, and 1 base stayed unmatched. This CDR3 has 14 amino acids. CDR3 region: CASSDRGLNTEAFF. As DNA, the CDR3 is TGTGCCAGCAGTGACAGGGGGTTGAACACTGAAGCTTTCTTT.

The gene calls are TRBV6-5 and TRBJ1-2; 10 positions agree with TRBD1. Trimming cost V 2 bases and J 4 bases; bases outside gene matches: 7. This CDR3 comprises 16 residues. CDR1 and CDR2 from the germline V gene are MNHEY and SVGAGI. DNA of the CDR3: TGTGCCAGCAGTTACCCGACAGGGGGCGAGGGCTATGGCTACACCTTC. This sequence encodes CASSYPTGGEGYGYTF.

The chain uses TRBV5-1 and TRBJ2-5, with TRBD2 identical over 7 bases. The ends lost 4 bases at V and 2 bases at J; junction bases unmatched: 5. The CDR3 is 14 residues long. Germline-derived CDR1 and CDR2 are SGHRS and YFSETQ. CDR3 bases: TGCGCCAGCAGCCCCGGACTAGAACAAGAGACCCAGTACTTC. This translates into CASSPGLEQETQYF.

The chain has TRBV6-5 and TRBJ1-2; possibly TRBD1 for D (5 bases). The length of the CDR3 is 15 residues. Trimming removed 6 bases at V and 4 bases at J, with 18 bases between. The germline V gene encodes CDR1 MNHEY and CDR2 SVGAGI. Here the CDR3 reads CASRHTRQSRYGYTF. The CDR3 nucleotides read TGTGCCAGCAGGCACACCCGACAGTCCCGCTATGGCTACACCTTC.

This chain uses TRBV4-2 with TRBJ2-1; the D gene is possibly TRBD2 (6 bases). The V end lost 3 bases, the J end lost 2 bases, and 14 bases lay between the germline ends. Germline V gene sequence: CDR1 LGHNA, CDR2 YNFKEQ. The CDR3 sequence is 16 residues long. As DNA, the CDR3 is TGTGCCAGCAGCCATGTTAGCGGTGGGGCCTACAATGAGCAGTTCTTC. This codes for CASSHVSGGAYNEQFF.

This clone was detected once. The CDR3 sequence is CASSPGQGVNEKLFF. Written as DNA, the CDR3 is TGTGCCAGCTCACCCGGACAGGGCGTTAATGAAAAACTGTTTTTT. The gene calls are TRBV18 and TRBJ1-4; 8 bases match TRBD1. The CDR3 spans 15 residues. The junction had 4 bases not matched to a gene; V was cut back by 3 bases and J by 4 bases. Germline values: CDR1 KGHSH, CDR2 LQKENI.

The V call is TRBV6-5, the J call TRBJ1-2; maybe TRBD1 (5 bases). The CDR3 runs to 13 residues. V gave up 6 bases and J gave up 5 bases, with 13 bases separating them. CDR1 MNHEY and CDR2 SVGAGI come from the germline V gene. CDR3 DNA sequence: TGTGCCAGCAGCGGCCCGGGGGGGTATGGCTACACCTTC. Amino acids: CASSGPGGYGYTF.

The chain uses TRBV7-9 and TRBJ2-7; D is uncertain. Deletions cut 0 bases from V and 8 bases from J, with 11 bases between. This CDR3 contains 13 residues. The germline CDR1 and CDR2 sequences are SEHNR and FQNEAQ (reference sequence). CDR3 bases: TGTGCCAGCAGCTTAGCCCCAGAACAAAAGCAGTACTTC. Translating it yields CASSLAPEQKQYF.

The V gene is TRBV5-1, the J gene TRBJ2-7, with D tentatively TRBD2 (6 bases). Germline CDR1 and CDR2: SGHRS and YFSETQ. This CDR3 has 14 residues. Trimming removed 4 bases from V and 2 bases from J, with 13 bases in between. The CDR3 protein is CASSAGLDTYEQYF. CDR3 nucleotide sequence: TGCGCCAGCAGCGCGGGACTGGATACCTACGAGCAGTACTTC.